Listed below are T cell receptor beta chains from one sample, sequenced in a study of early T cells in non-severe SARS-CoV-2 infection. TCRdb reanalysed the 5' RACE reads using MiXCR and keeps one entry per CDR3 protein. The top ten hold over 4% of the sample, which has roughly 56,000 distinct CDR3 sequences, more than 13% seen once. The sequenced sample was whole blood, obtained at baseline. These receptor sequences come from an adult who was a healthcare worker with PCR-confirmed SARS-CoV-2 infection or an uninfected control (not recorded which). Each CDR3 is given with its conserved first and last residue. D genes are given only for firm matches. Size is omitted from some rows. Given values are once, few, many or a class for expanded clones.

TGTGCCAGCAGCCAAGAAAACCTGAGGCACACTGAAGCTTTCTTT	CASSQENLRHTEAFF	TRBJ1-1	15	few	TRBV14	-
TGTGCCAGCATCCCCACGGGAAACACTGAAGCTTTCTTT	CASIPTGNTEAFF	TRBJ1-1	13	-	TRBV12-3/TRBV12-4	-
TGTGCCAGCAGGAGAGCGGGAGGTTCTGCCAGGGAGCTGTTTTTT	CASRRAGGSARELFF	TRBJ2-2	15	many	TRBV6-6	TRBD2
TGTGCCAGCAGCGTAGCGGGTCCGACCAGGCCGAATGAGCAGTTCTTC	CASSVAGPTRPNEQFF	TRBJ2-1	16	many	TRBV9	-
TGTGCCAGCAGCCAGGGACTAGCGGGAGGGCAAGAGACCCAGTACTTC	CASSQGLAGGQETQYF	TRBJ2-5	16	-	TRBV5-6	TRBD2
TGTGCCAGTAGTCCGGGGTTCTATGGCTACACCTTC	CASSPGFYGYTF	TRBJ1-2	12	many	TRBV19	-
TGTGCCAGCATGCCCCGGGACCGGCGGAACACTGAAGCTTTCTTT	CASMPRDRRNTEAFF	TRBJ1-1	15	few	TRBV12-3/TRBV12-4	-
TGTGCCAGCAGCCGAGGGGTGAACTATGGCTACACCTTC	CASSRGVNYGYTF	TRBJ1-2	13	few	TRBV14	-
TGCGCCAGCAGATGGGGCTACCAGAACACCGGGGAGCTGTTTTTT	CASRWGYQNTGELFF	TRBJ2-2	15	once	TRBV5-1	-
TGTGCCAGCAGTCCTCAAGCGGGACTATTTCTAAATGAGCAGTTCTTC	CASSPQAGLFLNEQFF	TRBJ2-1	16	many	TRBV12-3/TRBV12-4	TRBD2
TGTGCCAGTAGTCAAACACCGACCTACGAGCAGTACTTC	CASSQTPTYEQYF	TRBJ2-7	13	-	TRBV6-1	-
TGTGCCAGCAGCATGTCGGGGTTCACAGATACGCAGTATTTT	CASSMSGFTDTQYF	TRBJ2-3	14	-	TRBV5-6	-
TGTGCCAGCAGTGAATGGGCGGGAGCCATCTACGAGCAGTACTTC	CASSEWAGAIYEQYF	TRBJ2-7	15	-	TRBV25-1	TRBD2
TGTGCCAGCACACATAAAAACTACCAGGGGCTGAACTATGGCTACACCTTC	CASTHKNYQGLNYGYTF	TRBJ1-2	17	-	TRBV21-1	-
TGTGCCAGCAGCCGGCCACAGGACAGGGGCAAAAACATTCAGTACTTC	CASSRPQDRGKNIQYF	TRBJ2-4	16	-	TRBV7-9	TRBD1
TGTGCCACCACGACCGGGTGGGGTAATGAAAAACTGTTTTTT	CATTTGWGNEKLFF	TRBJ1-4	14	few	TRBV19	-
TGTGCCAGCAGTGGACAGGCACAAGAGACCCAGTACTTC	CASSGQAQETQYF	TRBJ2-5	13	-	TRBV28	TRBD1
TGTGCCAGCAGTTACTCCCAAACAGGGTCCTACGAGCAGTACTTC	CASSYSQTGSYEQYF	TRBJ2-7	15	-	TRBV6-6	-
TGTGCCAGTAGTAGACTCGGACACAATCAGCCCCAGCATTTT	CASSRLGHNQPQHF	TRBJ1-5	14	few	TRBV19	-
TGTGCCATCAGTGAGGGGCCTAGCGGGAGATCGAATGAGCAGTTCTTC	CAISEGPSGRSNEQFF	TRBJ2-1	16	many	TRBV10-3	TRBD2
TGCGCCAGCAGCTCAGGGACAGGCTCGAACACCGGGGAGCTGTTTTTT	CASSSGTGSNTGELFF	TRBJ2-2	16	-	TRBV5-1	TRBD1
TGTGCCAGCAGTTCGATAGGGACAGGGCGTAATGAGCAGTTCTTC	CASSSIGTGRNEQFF	TRBJ2-1	15	few	TRBV27	TRBD1
TGCGCCAGCAGCCCGACAACTAATGAAAAACTGTTTTTT	CASSPTTNEKLFF	TRBJ1-4	13	-	TRBV4-1	-
TGTGCCAGCAGCTTAATGGACGGAAGGGAGCAGTACTTC	CASSLMDGREQYF	TRBJ2-7	13	many	TRBV7-3	-
TGCGCCAGCAGCTTGACAGGGGATTTACCCTCCTACAATGAGCAGTTCTTC	CASSLTGDLPSYNEQFF	TRBJ2-1	17	many	TRBV5-1	TRBD1
TGCGCCAGCACAACGTTATCTAGCGGGGCCACAGATACGCAGTATTTT	CASTTLSSGATDTQYF	TRBJ2-3	16	few	TRBV5-1	TRBD2
TGTGCCAGCAGCTTACTCACTAACTATGGCTACACCTTC	CASSLLTNYGYTF	TRBJ1-2	13	-	TRBV7-2	-
TGTGCCAGCAGCCCGACCGGGACAGGATACAATGAGCAGTTCTTC	CASSPTGTGYNEQFF	TRBJ2-1	15	few	TRBV5-4	TRBD1
TGCGCCAGCAATGACAGGGCCCACGGGGCCAACGTCCTGACTTTC	CASNDRAHGANVLTF	TRBJ2-6	15	once	TRBV5-1	TRBD1
TGCGCCAGCAGCTCAGGGGAGATGGGTACTGAAGCTTTCTTT	CASSSGEMGTEAFF	TRBJ1-1	14	few	TRBV5-1	-
TGCGCCAGCAGCCAGACAGGGGGCAACACTGAAGCTTTCTTT	CASSQTGGNTEAFF	TRBJ1-1	14	-	TRBV5-1	TRBD1
TGTGCCAGCAGCAAAGCCGAGGGGGGACGCAATCAGCCCCAGCATTTT	CASSKAEGGRNQPQHF	TRBJ1-5	16	few	TRBV21-1	-
TGTGCCAGCGCATTTGGAGGGACAGGGGGATCTAATGAAAAACTGTTTTTT	CASAFGGTGGSNEKLFF	TRBJ1-4	17	few	TRBV12-3/TRBV12-4	TRBD1
TGCGCCAGCAGCCAAGCGGGGATCGAGACCCAGTACTTC	CASSQAGIETQYF	TRBJ2-5	13	-	TRBV4-1	-
TGTGCCAGCAGCCCGGCATGGGGGGTGGATACGCAGTATTTT	CASSPAWGVDTQYF	TRBJ2-3	14	many	TRBV12-3/TRBV12-4	-
TGCAGCGTACAGGTGCCCCCCAATGAGCAGTTCTTC	CSVQVPPNEQFF	TRBJ2-1	12	-	TRBV29-1	-
TGCAGCGCCGGGGGAGATACGCAGTATTTT	CSAGGDTQYF	TRBJ2-3	10	-	TRBV29-1	-
TGCGCCAGCAGTCCCGGACTAGCGTCCCCCGAGACCCAGTACTTC	CASSPGLASPETQYF	TRBJ2-5	15	-	TRBV5-1	TRBD2
TGTGCCAGCAGCCAAGAGGGAAGGGTCTACGAGCAGTACTTC	CASSQEGRVYEQYF	TRBJ2-7	14	many	TRBV14	-
TGTGCCAGCCGGCGGGGCATCAATGAGCAGTTCTTC	CASRRGINEQFF	TRBJ2-1	12	few	TRBV11-2	-
TGTGCCTGGAGTGTACTAGGGGGAGATACGCAGTATTTT	CAWSVLGGDTQYF	TRBJ2-3	13	-	TRBV30	-
TGCGCCAGCAGCTTGGAAGGCGGAGAAGAGACCCAGTACTTC	CASSLEGGEETQYF	TRBJ2-5	14	few	TRBV5-1	-
TGTGCCAGCAGCCAAGATGGGACAGTTCCCTACGAGCAGTACTTC	CASSQDGTVPYEQYF	TRBJ2-7	15	-	TRBV3-1	TRBD1
TGCGCCAGCAGCCACACCAGGGGTTCAGATACGCAGTATTTT	CASSHTRGSDTQYF	TRBJ2-3	14	-	TRBV5-1	-
TGTGCCAGCAGCTTCTGGACAGCGAACACTGAAGCTTTCTTT	CASSFWTANTEAFF	TRBJ1-1	14	many	TRBV7-8	-